Sequencing of this T cell receptor (beta chain) was carried out in a study of OX40 agonist ivuxolimab in advanced cancers. At the level of the study: At 0.01 to 10 mg/kg, ivuxolimab was administered intravenously to patients every 2 weeks.

In germline, CDR1 is SGHTA, CDR2 FQGTGA. The length of the CDR3 is 13 residues. Trimming cost V 6 bases and J 3 bases, with 8 bases left between them. Only in-frame clones appear in the TCRdb table, and some are missing; sequencing was by immunoSEQ multiplex PCR. The sample has around 90,000 clones; about 91% are singletons. Blood was sampled at baseline, cycle 4 day 1, and cycle 7 day 1. The chain carries TRBV7-3 and TRBJ2-2; D not resolved. Sequenced here: CD4+ or CD8+ T cells sorted from blood, sampled in a trial of the OX40 agonist ivuxolimab. The source is an adult with an advanced solid tumor such as melanoma, head and neck, liver or kidney cancer. CDR3 nucleotide sequence: TGTGCCAGCAGGGCCGTAGACACCGGGGAGCTGTTTTTT. Translated, it gives CASRAVDTGELFF. Full variable domain (outside the CDR3, taken from reference TRBV7-3 and TRBJ2-2): GAGVSQTPSNKVTEKGKYVELRCDPISGHTALYWYRQSLGQGPEFLIYFQGTGAADDSGLPNDRFFAVRPEGSVSTLKIQRTERGDSAVYLCASRAVDTGELFFGEGSRLTVL.